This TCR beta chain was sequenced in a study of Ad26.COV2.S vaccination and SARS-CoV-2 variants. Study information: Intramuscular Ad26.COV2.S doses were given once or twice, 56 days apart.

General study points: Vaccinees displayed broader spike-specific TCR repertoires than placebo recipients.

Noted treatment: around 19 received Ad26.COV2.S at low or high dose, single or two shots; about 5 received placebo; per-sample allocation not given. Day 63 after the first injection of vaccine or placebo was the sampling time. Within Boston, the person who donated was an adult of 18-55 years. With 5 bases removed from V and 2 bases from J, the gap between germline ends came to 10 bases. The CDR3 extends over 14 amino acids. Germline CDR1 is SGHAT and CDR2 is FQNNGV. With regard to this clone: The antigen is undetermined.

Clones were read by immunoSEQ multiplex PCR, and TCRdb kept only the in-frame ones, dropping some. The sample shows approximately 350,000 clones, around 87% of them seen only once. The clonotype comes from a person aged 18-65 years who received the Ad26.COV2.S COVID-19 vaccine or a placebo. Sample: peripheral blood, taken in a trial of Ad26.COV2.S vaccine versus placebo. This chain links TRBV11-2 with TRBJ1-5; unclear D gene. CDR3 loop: CASSPKGGNQPQHF. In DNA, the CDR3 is TGTGCCAGCAGCCCCAAGGGAGGCAATCAGCCCCAGCATTTT.